The T cell receptor (beta chain) described here comes from a study of beta chain features in type 1 diabetes. V gave up 2 bases and J gave up 2 bases, with 9 bases separating them. Germline V gives CDR1 SEHNR, CDR2 FQNEAQ (reference sequence). The CDR3 loop spans 14 amino acids. The entirety of the isolated RNA underwent reverse transcription, so expressed TCRB transcripts were sequenced. Clones were read by immunoSEQ multiplex PCR, and TCRdb kept only the in-frame ones, dropping some. The sample shows about 210,000 clones, approximately 11% of them seen only once. This receptor was obtained from a young man in good health. The chain carries TRBV7-9 and TRBJ2-5, with D perhaps matching TRBD1 (5 bases). The sample consisted of central memory CD4+ T cells from blood. The CDR3 DNA reads TGTGCCAGCAGCTTACTGCAGGGTCAAGAGACCCAGTACTTC. It encodes CASSLLQGQETQYF.